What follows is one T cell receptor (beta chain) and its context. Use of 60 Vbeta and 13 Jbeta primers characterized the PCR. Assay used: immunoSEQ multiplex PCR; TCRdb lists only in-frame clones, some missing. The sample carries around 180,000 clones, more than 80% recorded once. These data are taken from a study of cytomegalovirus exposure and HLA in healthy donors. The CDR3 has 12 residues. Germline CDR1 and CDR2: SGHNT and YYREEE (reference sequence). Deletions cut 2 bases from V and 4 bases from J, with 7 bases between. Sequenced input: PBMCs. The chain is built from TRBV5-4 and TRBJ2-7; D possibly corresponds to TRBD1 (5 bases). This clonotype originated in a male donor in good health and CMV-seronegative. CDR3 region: CASSFDSYEQYF. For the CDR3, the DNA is TGTGCCAGCAGCTTCGACAGTTACGAGCAGTACTTC.